A single sample gave rise to the 9 T cell receptor beta chains below, sequenced in a study of CD8 T cells in ankylosing spondylitis. TCRdb reanalysed the 5' RACE reads using MiXCR and keeps one entry per CDR3 protein. The sample holds under 250,000 distinct CDR3 sequences, 30% to 40% seen once. The specimen was blood, either unsorted or a sorted T cell fraction (not recorded which). Receptors were obtained from a male donor with ankylosing spondylitis or in good health (not recorded which).

The chain combines TRBV5-6 with TRBJ1-2, with TRBD1 matching 8 bases. The CDR3 consists of 17 residues. With 2 bases clipped from V and 0 bases from J, the junction kept 9 bases outside the gene matches. Germline values: CDR1 SGHDT, CDR2 YYEEEE. DNA for the CDR3: TGTGCCAGCAGCTTTGGACAGGGCCGCCCCTCTAACTATGGCTACACCTTC. Protein product: CASSFGQGRPSNYGYTF.

The V call is TRBV12-3 or TRBV12-4, the J call TRBJ2-5, with a weak D call TRBD2 (5 bases). Trimming removed 3 bases from V and 5 bases from J, with 19 bases in between. The CDR3 is made up of 16 amino acids. The CDR3 loop reads CASSLRRSAAVETQYF. For the CDR3, the DNA is TGTGCCAGCAGTTTGCGGAGATCAGCGGCTGTCGAGACCCAGTACTTC.

Written as DNA, the CDR3 is TGTGCCAGCAGTTTTGAGACAGGGCCAAACGCAGAGCAGTACTTC. The encoded protein is CASSFETGPNAEQYF. The V and J genes are TRBV12-3 or TRBV12-4 and TRBJ2-7; TRBD1 matches at 7 bases. The V and J ends lost 3 bases and 7 bases, in that order; junction bases with no gene match: 12. This CDR3 has 15 residues.

This clonotype showed up just a few times. The chain carries TRBV12-3 or TRBV12-4 and TRBJ2-1, with 7 bases aligning to TRBD1. The CDR3 contains 16 residues. After removal of 3 bases from V and 3 bases from J, the junction contained 8 bases not matched to a gene. The DNA of the CDR3 is TGTGCCAGCAGTTTCGATCCGGGACAGAACTACAATGAGCAGTTCTTC. Translating it yields CASSFDPGQNYNEQFF.

The chain couples TRBV20-1 to TRBJ1-1, with D tentatively TRBD1 (6 bases). This CDR3 comprises 14 residues. The V gene lost 2 bases and the J gene lost 5 bases, with 15 bases spanning the gap. Germline V gives CDR1 DFQATT, CDR2 SNEGSKA (reference sequence). CDR3 residues: CSARPAPQGTEAFF. The DNA of the CDR3 is TGCAGTGCTAGACCGGCCCCCCAGGGGACTGAAGCTTTCTTT.

Concerning this clonotype itself: A much larger clone sits a single nucleotide away, making a read error possible. The V and J genes are TRBV12-3 or TRBV12-4 and TRBJ2-2; no definite D call. The CDR3 totals 18 residues. CDR3 DNA sequence: TGTGCCAGCTGTTTAGATCCCCCTGGGCAGACGAACACCGGGGAGCTGTTTTTT. Protein: CASCLDPPGQTNTGELFF.

V gene TRBV20-1 combines with J gene TRBJ2-7; D ambiguous. CDR1 DFQATT and CDR2 SNEGSKA come from the germline V gene (reference sequence). The V and J ends lost 3 bases and 0 bases respectively, with 9 bases between them. This CDR3 contains 13 residues. CDR3 region: CSASRSSSYEQYF. The CDR3 DNA reads as TGCAGTGCTAGTAGGTCAAGCTCCTACGAGCAGTACTTC.

V usage is TRBV20-1 and J usage is TRBJ1-1, with TRBD1 identical over 8 bases. The V and J ends lost 5 bases and 12 bases, in that order; junction bases with no gene match: 11. The CDR3 is 12 residues long. Germline V gene lookup returns CDR1 DFQATT and CDR2 SNEGSKA (reference sequence). The CDR3 DNA is TGCAGTGCTCACAGGGGGGAGGCTGAGTCTTTCTTT. This encodes CSAHRGEAESFF.

The genes are TRBV27 and TRBJ2-3; 10 bases agree with TRBD1. The CDR3 loop spans 14 amino acids. Germline CDR1 MNHEY, CDR2 SMNVEV (reference sequence). The trim removed 7 bases at V and 7 bases at J, leaving 8 bases unmatched. CDR3 in DNA: TGTGCCAGCAAACGGACAGGGGGTTCAAATACGCAGTATTTT. Amino acids: CASKRTGGSNTQYF.